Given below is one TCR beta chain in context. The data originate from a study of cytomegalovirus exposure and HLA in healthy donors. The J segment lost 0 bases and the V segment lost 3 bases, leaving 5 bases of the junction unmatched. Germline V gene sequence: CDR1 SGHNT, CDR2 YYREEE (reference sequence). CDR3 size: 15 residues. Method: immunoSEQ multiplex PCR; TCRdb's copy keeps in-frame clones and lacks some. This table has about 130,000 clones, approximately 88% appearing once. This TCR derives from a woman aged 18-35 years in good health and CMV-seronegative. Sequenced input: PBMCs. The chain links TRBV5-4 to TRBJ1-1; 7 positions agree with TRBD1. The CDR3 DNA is TGTGCCAGCAGCTCAGGGACAGACATGAACACTGAAGCTTTCTTT. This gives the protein CASSSGTDMNTEAFF.